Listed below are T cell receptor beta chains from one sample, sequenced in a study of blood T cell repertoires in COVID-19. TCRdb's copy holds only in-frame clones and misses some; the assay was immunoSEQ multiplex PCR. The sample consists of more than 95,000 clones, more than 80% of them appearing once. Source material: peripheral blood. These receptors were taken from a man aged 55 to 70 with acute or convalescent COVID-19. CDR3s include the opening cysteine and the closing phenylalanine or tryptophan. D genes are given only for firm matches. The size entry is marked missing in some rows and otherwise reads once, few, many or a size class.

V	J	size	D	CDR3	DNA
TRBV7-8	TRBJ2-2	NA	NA	CASSLAGTHFTGELFF	TGTGCCAGCAGTCTTGCCGGGACTCATTTCACCGGGGAGCTGTTTTTT
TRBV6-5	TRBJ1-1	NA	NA	CASRSGGTWTEAFF	TGTGCCAGCCGATCGGGGGGAACTTGGACTGAAGCTTTCTTT
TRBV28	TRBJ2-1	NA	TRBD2	CASSLRWDYASEQFF	TGTGCCAGCAGTTTAAGGTGGGACTACGCCAGTGAGCAGTTCTTC
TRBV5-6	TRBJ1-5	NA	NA	CASSAGASNQPQHF	TGTGCCAGCAGCGCGGGTGCGAGCAATCAGCCCCAGCATTTT
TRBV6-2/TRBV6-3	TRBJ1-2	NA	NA	CASSYSKVRGVRYGYTF	TGTGCCAGCAGTTACTCGAAGGTAAGGGGTGTCCGCTATGGCTACACCTTC
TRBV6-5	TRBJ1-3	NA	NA	CATATDFSGNTIYF	TGTGCCACCGCGACAGATTTCTCTGGAAACACCATATATTTT
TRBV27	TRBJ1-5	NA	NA	CASSATGGYNQPQHF	TGTGCCAGCAGTGCGACGGGAGGGTACAATCAGCCCCAGCATTTT
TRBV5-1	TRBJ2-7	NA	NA	CASSLSDFNYEQYF	TGCGCCAGCAGCTTGTCCGACTTCAACTACGAGCAGTACTTC
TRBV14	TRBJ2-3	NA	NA	CASKQVNTDTQYF	TGTGCCAGCAAACAGGTTAACACAGATACGCAGTATTTT
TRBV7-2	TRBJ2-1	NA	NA	CASSLTSMVANEQFF	TGTGCCAGCAGCTTAACTAGCATGGTGGCCAATGAGCAGTTCTTC
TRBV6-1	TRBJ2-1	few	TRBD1	CASSERQGSYNEQFF	TGTGCCAGCAGTGAAAGACAGGGGTCCTACAATGAGCAGTTCTTC
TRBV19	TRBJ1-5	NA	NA	CASSKQAGSNQPQHF	TGTGCCAGTAGTAAACAGGCCGGTAGCAATCAGCCCCAGCATTTT
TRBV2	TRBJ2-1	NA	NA	CASSERREQYNEQFF	TGTGCCAGCAGTGAAAGGCGGGAACAATACAATGAGCAGTTCTTC